The present T cell receptor beta chain was sequenced within a study of T cells in Graves' hyperthyroidism and ophthalmopathy. Points from the study as a whole: Blood samples included most of the expanded thyroid clonotypes exceeding 0.001. Classification by a 13 V-J model distinguished ophthalmopathy from stable hyperthyroidism.

The CDR3 regions of TCR beta were amplified from RNA transcripts. Researchers ran a first-round RT-PCR on the TCR CDR3 using the HTBI primer set. TCRdb itself ran the multiplex PCR reads through MiXCR, one entry per CDR3 protein. Of hundreds of thousands of distinct CDR3 sequences listed, just over 45% are singletons. The sample holds a few counts of this clonotype. The antigen remains unidentified. Orbital computed tomography and thyroid ultrasound, together with serum TRAb and thyroxine and clinical symptoms, were used for diagnoses. The clonotype originates from a woman aged 18-29 years with Graves' hyperthyroidism. Sequencing was done on a sample of peripheral blood or thyroid tissue (not recorded which).

Here the CDR3 DNA reads TGCGCCAGCAGCTTGGGGGTGGAGTACACTGAAGCTTTCTTT. Its protein product is CASSLGVEYTEAFF. The chain couples TRBV5-1 to TRBJ1-1; the D is unclear. The germline V gene encodes CDR1 SGHRS and CDR2 YFSETQ. V was pared by 0 bases and J by 3 bases, with 9 bases between. CDR3 size: 14 residues.